The clone carrying this T cell receptor beta chain showed up just a few times. The antigen is unknown. The library targeted TCRbeta and was prepared with unique molecular identifiers. TCRdb independently ran MiXCR on the PCR reads; one entry per CDR3 protein. The data hold approximately 120,000 distinct CDR3 sequences, with 8% to 10% observed a single time. This sample stems from a study of T-cell reconstitution after alpha-beta-depleted transplantation in children. Study-level results: Hyperexpanded clones declined; after one year, newly produced T cells mostly supplied diversity. Expanded clones from the graft, numbering several hundred, reportedly supplied alpha-beta T cells about two months after transplant. Where some patients showed high TCRbeta diversity at day 60, it came from recipient T cells and thymic progenitors that had survived.

Trimming stripped 4 bases from V and 7 bases from J, with 15 bases between. Germline CDR1 and CDR2: SGHRS and YFSETQ. This CDR3 contains 15 residues. The rearrangement joins TRBV5-1 to TRBJ1-6; no definite D call. The TCR was taken from a girl under three years old who had a stem cell transplant for combined immunodeficiency, so the T cells may come from the graft donor. Sequences were derived from PBMCs, mostly from graft donor cells, sampled 180 days after TCRalphabeta/CD19-depleted stem cell transplant. CDR3 DNA: TGCGCCAGCAGCCTGGTGCAGGCCGGGAATTCACCCCTCCACTTT. Translated: CASSLVQAGNSPLHF.